The 3 T cell receptor beta chains below come from one sample, sequenced in a study of blood T cell repertoires in COVID-19 (dated by TCRdb to about 2020). Library construction relied on the immunoSEQ multiplex PCR assay. TCRdb re-hosts the immuneACCESS table, in-frame sequences only. Its copies lack some clones; in the studies checked, an unresolved V gene accounts for under half of them, and the cause for the rest is not known. The sample profile shows tens of thousands of clones; over 60% of them were found once. Together, the top ten hold under 25% of the sample. Specimen: peripheral blood. The receptors come from a man aged 30-40 years with COVID-19, enrolled during active disease.

The J gene is TRBJ1-4, the V gene TRBV9, with TRBD1 identical over 11 bases. V was clipped by 2 bases and J by 10 bases; unmatched bases: 10. The CDR3 runs 16 residues. Germline V gene sequence: CDR1 SGDLS, CDR2 YYNGEE. The CDR3 region is CASSVGQGVSVGKLFF. The CDR3 nucleotides read TGTGCCAGCAGCGTGGGACAGGGGGTCTCTGTAGGAAAACTGTTTTTT.

In nucleotides, the CDR3 is TGTGCCAGCAGCCCCCGGACTAGCGGAAACTCCTACAATGAGCAGTTCTTC. Encoded protein: CASSPRTSGNSYNEQFF. The chain joins TRBV7-6 to TRBJ2-1, with 10 bases that match TRBD2. The V gene end was trimmed by 5 bases and the J gene end by 0 bases; junction bases not matched to a gene: 7. The CDR3 has 17 residues. Germline CDR1 and CDR2: SGHVS and FNYEAQ.

CDR3 sequence: CASSDARGPNTGELFF. DNA of the CDR3: TGTGCCAGCAGCGACGCTAGGGGGCCGAACACCGGGGAGCTGTTTTTT. The chain carries TRBV9 and TRBJ2-2; 7 bases line up with TRBD1. CDR3 length: 16 residues. V lost 3 bases to trimming and J lost 0 bases; unmatched junction nucleotides: 5. Germline CDR1 is SGDLS and CDR2 is YYNGEE. Full variable domain (missing parts from reference TRBV9 and TRBJ2-2): DSGVTQTPKHLITATGQRVTLRCSPRSGDLSVYWYQQSLDQGLQFLIQYYNGEERAKGNILERFSAQQFPDLHSELNLSSLELGDSALYFCASSDARGPNTGELFFGEGSRLTVL.